The 30 T cell receptor beta chains below were found in one sample sequenced in a study of T cells of healthy individuals. TCRdb reprocessed the 5' RACE reads with MiXCR, giving one entry per CDR3 protein. The sample holds some 85,000 distinct CDR3 sequences, 4% to 5.5% seen once. The receptors originated from a female donor in good health.

This clonotype was picked up many times. This sequence joins TRBV7-2 and TRBJ2-1; a weak D match, TRBD2 (5 bases). The germline gives CDR1 SGHTA, CDR2 FQGNSA. Trimming took 1 base from V and 0 from J, leaving 10 bases between them. The CDR3 consists of 16 residues. This chain's CDR3 is CASSLDLGSSYNEQFF. The DNA for the CDR3 is TGTGCCAGCAGCTTAGATCTGGGGAGCTCCTACAATGAGCAGTTCTTC.

This clonotype showed up just a few times. The chain recombines TRBV6-5 with TRBJ2-1; TRBD2 aligns across 11 bases. Germline V lookup: CDR1 MNHEY, CDR2 SVGAGI. V dropped 6 bases and J dropped 4; count of bases not matched to a gene: 5. The CDR3 consists of 15 residues. The chain's CDR3 is CASRTSGNLYNEQFF. CDR3 DNA: TGTGCCAGCAGGACTAGCGGGAACCTGTACAATGAGCAGTTCTTC.

This clonotype was detected many times. The chain joins TRBV6-2 or TRBV6-3 to TRBJ2-2; no clear D gene. The V end was cut by 2 bases, the J end by 0 bases, with 13 bases between. This CDR3 region has 17 residues. Germline V CDR1 and CDR2: MNHEY, SVGEGT. Written as DNA, the CDR3 is TGTGCCAGCAGTTACCCTTCGGCAGGAGCGAACACCGGGGAGCTGTTTTTT. It translates to CASSYPSAGANTGELFF.

The rearrangement uses TRBV9 and TRBJ2-3; D remains unclear. The germline V gene encodes CDR1 SGDLS and CDR2 YYNGEE. The CDR3 spans 13 residues. The V end was cut by 1 base, the J end by 0 bases, with 3 bases between. The CDR3 region is CASSVTSTDTQYF. The CDR3 DNA follows: TGTGCCAGCAGCGTAACTAGCACAGATACGCAGTATTTT.

This clonotype was recorded many times. The gene calls are TRBV14 and TRBJ2-1; either TRBD1 or TRBD2 may fit D (5 bases each). V lost 3 bases, J lost 9 bases, and 15 bases lay in between. The V gene's germline CDR1 is SGHDN and CDR2 FVKESK. This CDR3 region has 14 residues. The DNA for the CDR3 is TGTGCCAGCAGCCACACCGGGACCTGGAGTGAGCAGTTCTTC. Translation gives CASSHTGTWSEQFF. The full variable domain, in which reference TRBV14 and TRBJ2-1 provide the parts outside the CDR3, is EAGVTQFPSHSVIEKGQTVTLRCDPISGHDNLYWYRRVMGKEIKFLLHFVKESKQDESGMPNNRFLAERTGGTYSTLKVQPAELEDSGVYFCASSHTGTWSEQFFGPGTRLTVL.

This clonotype was counted only a few times. This chain joins TRBV18 and TRBJ2-1; weak D call: TRBD1 (6 bases). In germline, CDR1 is KGHSH, CDR2 LQKENI. Trimming pared 2 bases from V and 9 bases from J, leaving 11 bases between. CDR3 length: 13 residues. CDR3 in amino acids: CASSPTQGGEQFF. The CDR3 nucleotides read TGTGCCAGCTCACCAACACAGGGCGGTGAGCAGTTCTTC.

The sample holds a few counts of this clonotype. The V gene is TRBV5-1, the J gene TRBJ2-7, with 9 bases aligning to TRBD1. The germline V gene encodes CDR1 SGHRS and CDR2 YFSETQ. The length of the CDR3 is 14 residues. V lost 3 bases to trimming and J lost 4 bases; unmatched junction nucleotides: 5. The chain's CDR3 is CASSSTGQGYEQYF. The DNA for the CDR3 is TGCGCCAGCAGCTCAACCGGACAGGGGTACGAGCAGTACTTC. Full variable domain (outside the CDR3, taken from reference TRBV5-1 and TRBJ2-7): KAGVTQTPRYLIKTRGQQVTLSCSPISGHRSVSWYQQTPGQGLQFLFEYFSETQRNKGNFPGRFSGRQFSNSRSEMNVSTLELGDSALYLCASSSTGQGYEQYFGPGTRLTVT.

This clonotype was seen repeatedly, ten times or more. The V gene is TRBV27, the J gene TRBJ2-7; D perhaps matches TRBD1 (6 bases). The CDR3 runs to 13 residues. V shed 3 bases and J shed 2 bases, with 8 bases lying between them. Germline CDR1 is MNHEY and CDR2 is SMNVEV (reference sequence). DNA of the CDR3: TGTGCCAGCAGTTTCACAGGGACCTACGAGCAGTACTTC. It yields the protein CASSFTGTYEQYF.

In this sample, this clonotype turned up a few times. V is TRBV5-5 and J is TRBJ1-5; D is uncertain. V was trimmed by 3 bases and J by 9 bases, leaving 10 bases between them. This CDR3 is 12 amino acids long. Germline V gene lookup returns CDR1 SGHKS and CDR2 YYEKEE (reference sequence). This CDR3 reads CASSSLGWPQHF. Written as DNA, the CDR3 is TGTGCCAGCAGCTCCCTGGGGTGGCCCCAGCATTTT.

This clonotype was observed a handful of times. V gene TRBV28 combines with J gene TRBJ2-1; possibly TRBD2 for D (7 bases). Germline lookup yields CDR1 MDHEN and CDR2 SYDVKM. The germline V and J ends were trimmed by 5 bases and 3 bases, with 17 bases remaining between them. The CDR3 contains 16 residues. The CDR3 spells CASSPLGGGDYNEQFF. The CDR3, as DNA: TGTGCCAGCAGTCCCTTAGGGGGGGGTGACTACAATGAGCAGTTCTTC.

Of note for this clonotype: A much larger clone is a single base away; this may be a read error. The chain is built from TRBV29-1 and TRBJ2-1, with D perhaps assigned TRBD1 or TRBD2 (5 bases each). The CDR3 is 17 residues long. Germline V gene sequence: CDR1 SQVTM, CDR2 ANQGSEA. The CDR3 is CSVLRDPTSGPYNKQFF. The DNA of the CDR3 is TGCAGCGTTCTCCGGGACCCAACCTCAGGCCCTTACAATAAGCAGTTCTTC.

At least ten counts were recorded for this clonotype. The chain recombines TRBV27 with TRBJ2-1; D is possibly TRBD2 (6 bases). Deletions cut 3 bases from V and 2 bases from J, with 17 bases between. Germline CDR1 MNHEY, CDR2 SMNVEV (reference sequence). The CDR3 runs 17 residues. The CDR3 coding sequence is TGTGCCAGCAGTTTGGAGTCCAGCGGGTTACCCTACAATGAGCAGTTCTTC. It yields the protein CASSLESSGLPYNEQFF.

This clonotype has a count of ten or more. This rearrangement joins TRBV20-1 to TRBJ2-1, with 9 bases fitting TRBD2. After removal of 1 base from V and 7 bases from J, the junction contained 5 bases not matched to a gene. Germline CDR1 DFQATT, CDR2 SNEGSKA (reference sequence). The CDR3 runs 14 residues. The CDR3 loop reads CSARGGRAMNEQFF. The CDR3 bases are TGCAGTGCTAGAGGCGGGAGGGCCATGAATGAGCAGTTCTTC.

The V and J genes are TRBV7-9 and TRBJ1-3; D is unresolved. The germline V and J ends were trimmed by 3 bases and 0 bases, with 9 bases remaining between them. The CDR3 consists of 15 residues. The V gene's germline CDR1 is SEHNR and CDR2 FQNEAQ (reference sequence). CDR3 nucleotides: TGTGCCAGCAGCTTTGGGCCGACCTCTGGAAACACCATATATTTT. Translation: CASSFGPTSGNTIYF.

There are many counts of this clonotype. The chain is built from TRBV20-1 and TRBJ2-1; 9 bases map to TRBD2. CDR3 length: 16 amino acids. V was pared by 0 bases and J by 6 bases, with 9 bases of the junction left unmatched. Germline V lookup: CDR1 DFQATT, CDR2 SNEGSKA (reference sequence). The CDR3 DNA is TGCAGTGCTAGAGATCATGTAGCGGGAGATTTCAATGAGCAGTTCTTC. It specifies CSARDHVAGDFNEQFF.

This clonotype was picked up many times. The chain links TRBV27 to TRBJ2-7; TRBD1 or TRBD2 may be the D gene (5 bases each). V was cut by 5 bases and J by 4 bases, with 12 bases left in between. CDR3 length equals 13 residues. The V gene's germline CDR1 is MNHEY and CDR2 SMNVEV (reference sequence). CDR3 protein: CASSRGPEYEQYF. CDR3 nucleotides: TGTGCCAGCAGTCGGGGCCCCGAGTACGAGCAGTACTTC.

This clonotype was picked up many times. The chain recombines TRBV20-1 with TRBJ2-7, with D uncertain. The CDR3 is 12 amino acids. Trimming left V 2 bases short and J 2 bases short, with 7 bases between. The germline gives CDR1 DFQATT, CDR2 SNEGSKA (reference sequence). The CDR3 loop is CSARILPYEQYF. CDR3 DNA sequence: TGCAGTGCTAGAATTTTGCCCTACGAGCAGTACTTC.

This clonotype turned up a few times. This rearrangement joins TRBV30 to TRBJ1-2; tentatively, D is TRBD1 (6 bases). From germline, CDR1 is GTSNPN and CDR2 SVGIG (reference sequence). CDR3 size: 13 residues. Trimming stripped 1 base from V and 6 bases from J, with 12 bases between. The CDR3 reads CAWSEQGADGYTF. The CDR3 coding sequence is TGTGCCTGGAGTGAACAGGGAGCCGATGGCTACACCTTC.

This clonotype appeared many times. Its ends do not fully match the called genes, so a read error is possible. The CDR3 loop reads CASRNRVSRDTQYF. The CDR3 DNA reads TGTGCCAGCAGAAACAGGGTTAGCAGAGATACGCAGTATTTT. The rearrangement uses TRBV28 and TRBJ2-3; possible D gene TRBD1, 6 bases. The CDR3 consists of 14 residues. Looked up from germline, CDR1 is MDHEN and CDR2 is SYDVKM.

This clonotype occurred a few times. V and J are TRBV5-4 and TRBJ2-1; possible D gene TRBD2, 6 bases. This CDR3 has 19 amino acids. V lost 4 bases and J 2 bases, leaving 25 bases between the germline ends. Germline CDR1 and CDR2: SGHNT and YYREEE (reference sequence). CDR3 sequence (DNA): TGTGCCAGCAGCCCGCAAGGGACTCGGAGTTCAGCTCCCTACAATGAGCAGTTCTTC. Protein sequence: CASSPQGTRSSAPYNEQFF.

This clonotype was seen ten or more times. The rearrangement links TRBV7-2 to TRBJ2-1; D is uncertain. The CDR3 is made up of 14 amino acids. Germline V gene data show CDR1 as SGHTA and CDR2 as FQGNSA. Trimming pared 8 bases from V and 1 base from J, leaving 12 bases between. The CDR3 is CASGVLGSYNEQFF. CDR3 nucleotides: TGTGCCAGCGGGGTTTTAGGTTCCTACAATGAGCAGTTCTTC.

This clonotype showed up many times. V is TRBV7-8 and J is TRBJ1-4, with no clear D. The CDR3 extends over 11 amino acids. The V end was cut by 4 bases, the J end by 8 bases, with 5 bases between. Germline V gene lookup returns CDR1 SGHVS and CDR2 FQNEAQ. CDR3 residues: CASSSWEKLFF. The CDR3 DNA follows: TGTGCCAGCAGCTCTTGGGAAAAACTGTTTTTT.

This clonotype appeared many times. The chain has TRBV7-9 and TRBJ2-5; D perhaps matches TRBD2 (6 bases). The V and J ends lost 5 bases and 5 bases respectively, with 15 bases between them. Germline V gene data show CDR1 as SEHNR and CDR2 as FQNEAQ (reference sequence). This CDR3 has 14 residues. CDR3 amino acids: CASSTIEAGETQYF. The CDR3 DNA is TGTGCCAGCAGCACCATCGAGGCGGGGGAGACCCAGTACTTC.

The V and J genes are TRBV6-5 and TRBJ1-1, with D unresolved. The CDR3 sequence is 15 residues long. CDR1 and CDR2 from the germline V gene are MNHEY and SVGAGI. V was shortened by 0 bases and J by 1 base, with 9 bases between the two germline ends. The CDR3 coding sequence is TGTGCCAGCAGTTACTCGATCTCCGAGAACACTGAAGCTTTCTTT. Protein product: CASSYSISENTEAFF.

The chain is built from TRBV4-1 and TRBJ1-2, with D unresolved. Germline CDR1 and CDR2: MGHRA and YSYEKL. The ends were cut back, 4 bases at V and 2 bases at J, with 17 bases in the middle. The CDR3 is 16 residues long. The CDR3 DNA is TGCGCCAGCAGCCCCTTACCTACAGTACGAAACTATGGCTACACCTTC. Translation: CASSPLPTVRNYGYTF.

This clonotype showed up just a few times. V and J are TRBV18 and TRBJ1-6; possibly TRBD1 for D (6 bases). The CDR3 extends over 15 amino acids. Trimming took 3 bases from V and 9 from J, leaving 15 bases between them. CDR1 is KGHSH and CDR2 is LQKENI in the germline V gene. The CDR3 DNA follows: TGTGCCAGCTCACCCTCTACAGGGTCTGTTTCACCCCTCCACTTT. Its translation is CASSPSTGSVSPLHF.

This clonotype has a handful of counts. The rearrangement links TRBV27 to TRBJ1-2; 7 bases agree with TRBD1. Germline assignment: CDR1 MNHEY and CDR2 SMNVEV (reference sequence). The CDR3 totals 15 residues. Trimming took 5 bases from V and 4 from J; bases not matched to a gene: 10. The CDR3 nucleotides read TGTGCCAGCAGTCCAGAAGGGACAGTTTCCTATGGCTACACCTTC. Translated: CASSPEGTVSYGYTF.

This clonotype showed up many times. This sequence joins TRBV29-1 and TRBJ2-7; D possibly uses TRBD1 or TRBD2 (5 bases each). The CDR3 has 14 amino acids. Trimming removed 6 bases from V and 3 bases from J, with 18 bases in between. Germline V gives CDR1 SQVTM, CDR2 ANQGSEA. Here the CDR3 reads CSVQLLGDGYEQYF. The CDR3 nucleotides are TGCAGCGTCCAACTTTTAGGGGACGGCTACGAGCAGTACTTC.

The table lists this clonotype with many counts. This sequence joins TRBV14 and TRBJ2-7, with D perhaps matching TRBD1 (6 bases). Trimming stripped 3 bases from V and 3 bases from J, with 6 bases between. This CDR3 is built from 12 residues. The germline V gene encodes CDR1 SGHDN and CDR2 FVKESK. CDR3 residues: CASSHRGYEQYF. CDR3 DNA: TGTGCCAGCAGCCACAGGGGCTACGAGCAGTACTTC.

This clonotype showed up many times. V gene TRBV12-5 combines with J gene TRBJ2-7; D may correspond to TRBD1 or TRBD2 (5 bases each). V lost 5 bases and J 2 bases, leaving 13 bases between the germline ends. CDR1 is LGHNT and CDR2 is FRNRAP in the germline V gene. The CDR3 loop spans 14 amino acids. In nucleotides, the CDR3 is TGTGCTAGTGGTCCCGGGACGGGGACCTACGAGCAGTACTTC. Its protein is CASGPGTGTYEQYF.